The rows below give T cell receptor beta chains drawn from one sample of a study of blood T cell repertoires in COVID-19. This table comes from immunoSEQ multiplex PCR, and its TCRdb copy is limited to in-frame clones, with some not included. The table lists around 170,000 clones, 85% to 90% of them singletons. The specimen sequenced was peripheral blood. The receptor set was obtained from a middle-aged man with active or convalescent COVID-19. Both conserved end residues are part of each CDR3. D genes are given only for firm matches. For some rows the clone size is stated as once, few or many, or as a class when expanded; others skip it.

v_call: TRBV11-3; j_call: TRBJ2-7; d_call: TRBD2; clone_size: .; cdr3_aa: CASSSGGTTSYEQYF; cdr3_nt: TGTGCCAGCAGCTCTGGGGGGACTACTTCCTACGAGCAGTACTTC
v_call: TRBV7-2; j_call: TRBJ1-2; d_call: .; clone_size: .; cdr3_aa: CASSSSRGSLLGYTF; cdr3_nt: TGTGCCAGCAGCTCCTCCCGAGGGTCCCTCTTGGGCTACACCTTC
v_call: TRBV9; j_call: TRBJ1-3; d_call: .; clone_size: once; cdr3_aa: CASSVAGDPRDTIYF; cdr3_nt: TGTGCCAGCAGCGTAGCGGGGGACCCGCGGGACACCATATATTTT
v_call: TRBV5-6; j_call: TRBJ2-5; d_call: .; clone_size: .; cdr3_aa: CASSFAPSVGFETQYF; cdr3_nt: TGTGCCAGCAGCTTCGCGCCCTCCGTCGGTTTCGAGACCCAGTACTTC
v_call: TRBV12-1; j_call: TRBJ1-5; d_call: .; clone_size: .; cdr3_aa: CASSFRGQVDTPQHF; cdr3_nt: TGTGCCAGCAGCTTTCGAGGGCAGGTGGATACGCCCCAGCATTTT
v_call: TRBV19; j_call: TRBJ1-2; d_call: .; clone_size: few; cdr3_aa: CASSTRGNYGYTF; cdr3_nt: TGTGCCAGTAGCACAAGGGGTAACTATGGCTACACCTTC
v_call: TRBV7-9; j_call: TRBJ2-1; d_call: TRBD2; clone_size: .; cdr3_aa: CASSAPLGLALVDEQFF; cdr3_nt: TGTGCCAGCAGCGCCCCACTGGGACTAGCGCTTGTGGACGAGCAGTTCTTC
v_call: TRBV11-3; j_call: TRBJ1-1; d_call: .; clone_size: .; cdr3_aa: CASSLDTGNTEAFF; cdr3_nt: TGTGCCAGCAGCTTAGACACAGGGAACACTGAAGCTTTCTTT
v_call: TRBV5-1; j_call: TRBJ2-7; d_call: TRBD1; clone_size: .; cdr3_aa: CASSFDTGGYEQYF; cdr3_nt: TGCGCCAGCAGCTTCGATACAGGGGGCTACGAGCAGTACTTC
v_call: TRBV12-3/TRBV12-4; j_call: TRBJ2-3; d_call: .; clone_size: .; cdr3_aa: CASTPNRGGTQYF; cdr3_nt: TGTGCCAGCACCCCCAACAGGGGAGGTACGCAGTATTTT
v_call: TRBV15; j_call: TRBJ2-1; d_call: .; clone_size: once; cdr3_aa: CATSRAQGVGAEQFF; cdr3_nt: TGTGCCACCAGCAGAGCACAGGGTGTTGGTGCTGAGCAGTTCTTC
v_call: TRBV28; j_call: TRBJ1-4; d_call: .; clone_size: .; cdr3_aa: CALRGFNEKLFF; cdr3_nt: TGTGCCCTCAGGGGTTTTAATGAAAAACTGTTTTTT
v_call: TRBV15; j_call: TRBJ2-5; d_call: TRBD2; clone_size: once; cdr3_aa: CATSREGIAGGRETQYF; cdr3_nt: TGTGCCACCAGCAGAGAGGGGATAGCGGGGGGGCGAGAGACCCAGTACTTC